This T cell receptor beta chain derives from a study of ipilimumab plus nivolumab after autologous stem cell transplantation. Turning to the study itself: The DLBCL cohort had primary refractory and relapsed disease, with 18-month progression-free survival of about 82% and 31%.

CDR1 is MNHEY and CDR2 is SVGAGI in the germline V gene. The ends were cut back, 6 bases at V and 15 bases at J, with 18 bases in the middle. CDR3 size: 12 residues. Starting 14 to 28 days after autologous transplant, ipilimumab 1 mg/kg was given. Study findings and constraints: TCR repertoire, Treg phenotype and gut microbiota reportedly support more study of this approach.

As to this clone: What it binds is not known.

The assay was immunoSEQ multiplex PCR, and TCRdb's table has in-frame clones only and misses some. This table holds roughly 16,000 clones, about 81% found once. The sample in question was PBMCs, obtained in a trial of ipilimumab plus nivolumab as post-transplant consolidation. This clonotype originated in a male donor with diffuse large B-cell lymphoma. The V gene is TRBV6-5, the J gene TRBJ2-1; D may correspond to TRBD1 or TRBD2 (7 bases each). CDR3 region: CASSTGGQRGFF. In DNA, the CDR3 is TGTGCCAGCAGCACGGGGGGACAGAGGGGGTTCTTC.